The rows below give T cell receptor beta chains drawn from one sample of a study of T cell repertoires in cytomegalovirus infection. What these receptors recognize is not known. Using its own MiXCR run on the reads, TCRdb lists one record per CDR3 protein. The table includes some 220,000 distinct CDR3 sequences, about 40% detected once. The starting material was CD8+ T cells from cultured PBMCs, obtained from culture after CMV antigen stimulation. The receptors originated from a human donor in good health (CMV status not recorded). Some clones in this sample may be carry-over from other donors' samples. The conserved cysteine and the conserved F or W are not part of the CDR3 here.

>TRBJ1-6|TRBV7-2
ASSHNRDSYDNSPLH
>TRBJ2-3|TRBV11-2
ASSSEVTDFTDTQY
>TRBJ2-1|TRBV28
ASSEPGQGRNEQF
>TRBJ1-5|TRBV27
ASSFRPDSSQPQH
>TRBJ1-1|TRBV2
ATSTAVLENTEAF
>TRBJ2-7|TRBV20-1
SAKVGDYEQY
>TRBJ1-1|TRBV11-2
ASSIYDRMNTEAF
>TRBJ2-5|TRBV10-3
AISDPFSGVLAETQY
>TRBJ2-7|TRBV7-8
ASSLTVRGGSYEQY
>TRBJ1-2|TRBV4-2
ASSQETTYGYT
>TRBJ2-3|TRBV2
ASSAASGRTDTQY
>TRBJ1-3|TRBV27
ASSLLQFISGNTIY
>TRBJ2-1|TRBV7-3
ASSPTGGRNEQF
>TRBJ2-1|TRBV7-8
ASSGIEHEQF
>TRBJ1-2|TRBV12-3/TRBV12-4
ASSLAGTGRHSGYT
>TRBJ2-7|TRBV6-2/TRBV6-3
ASKTRDRGLYEQY
>TRBJ2-3|TRBV7-3
ASSPRKGLASSTDTQY
>TRBJ2-1|TRBV7-3
ASSLRGWLGCSYNEQF
>TRBJ1-6|TRBV14
ASSLGRSPLH
>TRBJ2-3|TRBV6-2/TRBV6-3
ASSYRESTDTQY
>TRBJ2-5|TRBV2
ASRTGKNQETQY
>TRBJ1-1|TRBV20-1
SALAYGSGGTEAF
>TRBJ2-3|TRBV7-8
ASRGGTRTDTQY
>TRBJ2-7|TRBV20-1
SCGTSGGFTYEQY
>TRBJ2-7|TRBV5-3
ASSLKRERSYEQY
>TRBJ1-2|TRBV20-1
SALTTVNYGYT
>TRBJ1-1|TRBV29-1
SVAGANTEAF
>TRBJ1-1|TRBV28
ASSLGQATF
>TRBJ2-3|TRBV7-6
ASSEGAGKDTQY
>TRBJ2-3|TRBV27
ASSYYSGGATDTQY
>TRBJ1-6|TRBV7-8
ASSLVMRQPNSPLH
>TRBJ2-7|TRBV9
ASSVGGTTEQY
>TRBJ2-2|TRBV27
ASSLNTGGEGGELF
>TRBJ2-2|TRBV7-4
ASSPLPARGTGELF
>TRBJ2-1|TRBV7-6
ASQVLRSSYNEQF
>TRBJ2-7|TRBV12-3/TRBV12-4
ASSLEGQGRYEQY
>TRBJ2-3|TRBV12-3/TRBV12-4
ASTSFGQPSTDTQY
>TRBJ2-5|TRBV6-2/TRBV6-3
ASSYSIGETQY
>TRBJ2-3|TRBV24-1
ATSASLGDTQY
>TRBJ1-4|TRBV11-2
ASTRTAILSNEKLF
>TRBJ2-1|TRBV2
ASRGLAAMSSYNEQF
>TRBJ2-1|TRBV11-2
ASSLDFDSYNEQF
>TRBJ1-6|TRBV6-1
ASSGFPRENSPLH
>TRBJ2-6|TRBV2
ASSGAQGPHSGANVLT
>TRBJ2-5|TRBV12-3/TRBV12-4
ASSTGQSQETQY
>TRBJ1-6|TRBV7-2
ASSPRSTGNSPLH
>TRBJ2-3|TRBV7-6
ASSLGTGPSTDTQY
>TRBJ2-5|TRBV7-9
ASSSRETQY
>TRBJ2-7|TRBV14
ASSPLAGSTYEQY
>TRBJ1-6|TRBV7-6
ASSSLSVAASSYNSPLH